Presented here are 15 T cell receptor beta chains from one specimen sequenced in a study of blood T cell repertoires in COVID-19. The assay was immunoSEQ multiplex PCR, and TCRdb's table has in-frame clones only and misses some. The table shows about 130,000 clones, with around 83% occurring only once. Specimen: peripheral blood. These TCRs come from a woman older than 75 with COVID-19, enrolled during active disease.

This clone was observed a few times. This rearrangement joins TRBV3-1 (or the pseudogene TRBV3-2) to TRBJ2-1; D is undetermined. V lost 5 bases to trimming and J lost 7 bases, with 6 bases between them. The CDR3 is 11 amino acids. Germline V gene sequence: CDR1 LGHDT, CDR2 YNNKEL (reference sequence). CDR3 nucleotide sequence: TGTGCCAGCAGCTTCCTTAATGAGCAGTTCTTC. Translated: CASSFLNEQFF.

The sample holds a few counts of this clone. This chain joins TRBV5-1 and TRBJ2-3; the D is unclear. Germline loops: CDR1 SGHRS, CDR2 YFSETQ. The CDR3 runs to 14 residues. Deletions cut 5 bases from V and 5 bases from J, with 15 bases between. The CDR3 coding sequence is TGCGCCAGCAGACGTGAGCCGCTCGAAGATACGCAGTATTTT. Protein product: CASRREPLEDTQYF. Complete variable domain (other parts from reference TRBV5-1 and TRBJ2-3): KAGVTQTPRYLIKTRGQQVTLSCSPISGHRSVSWYQQTPGQGLQFLFEYFSETQRNKGNFPGRFSGRQFSNSRSEMNVSTLELGDSALYLCASRREPLEDTQYFGPGTRLTVL.

This clone has only a few counts. V gene TRBV4-2 combines with J gene TRBJ2-7; perhaps TRBD2 as D (6 bases). In germline, CDR1 is LGHNA, CDR2 YNFKEQ. The CDR3 runs to 16 residues. Trimming shortened V by 0 bases and J by 0 bases, and 12 bases separated the two germline ends. CDR3: CASSQEGDLSSYEQYF. CDR3 sequence (DNA): TGTGCCAGCAGCCAAGAGGGGGACTTAAGCTCCTACGAGCAGTACTTC.

This chain uses TRBV6-1 with TRBJ2-1; a weak D match, TRBD2 (6 bases). Trimming pared 4 bases from V and 2 bases from J, leaving 15 bases between. The CDR3 spans 16 residues. CDR1 MNHNS and CDR2 SASEGT come from the germline V gene. CDR3 coding DNA: TGTGCCAGCAGTGCCACCCCGGGAGTAACCTACAATGAGCAGTTCTTC. Translating it yields CASSATPGVTYNEQFF.

The chain uses TRBV6-5 and TRBJ1-3, with no clear D. V was trimmed by 4 bases and J by 2 bases, leaving 6 bases between them. The CDR3 totals 13 residues. In germline, CDR1 is MNHEY, CDR2 SVGAGI. The CDR3 coding sequence is TGTGCCAGCAGTTCCCCGGCTGGAAACACCATATATTTT. As protein: CASSSPAGNTIYF.

The J gene is TRBJ1-2, the V gene TRBV28; the match to TRBD1 covers 7 bases. Trimming cost V 2 bases and J 4 bases; bases outside gene matches: 16. Germline V gene lookup returns CDR1 MDHEN and CDR2 SYDVKM. The CDR3 spans 18 residues. The DNA for the CDR3 is TGTGCCAGCAGTTTACTTTCCTTCTACAGGGGTTTGGCCTATGGCTACACCTTC. Its protein product is CASSLLSFYRGLAYGYTF.

This chain connects TRBV5-1 to TRBJ2-7, with TRBD1 matching 7 bases. Germline CDR1 and CDR2: SGHRS and YFSETQ. The CDR3 is 16 residues long. With V trimmed by 0 bases and J by 2 bases, 8 bases remained unmatched. The CDR3 DNA reads TGCGCCAGCAGCTTGGGAGGGGACAGCTTTACCTACGAGCAGTACTTC. This sequence encodes CASSLGGDSFTYEQYF. Variable domain in full (rest from reference TRBV5-1 and TRBJ2-7): KAGVTQTPRYLIKTRGQQVTLSCSPISGHRSVSWYQQTPGQGLQFLFEYFSETQRNKGNFPGRFSGRQFSNSRSEMNVSTLELGDSALYLCASSLGGDSFTYEQYFGPGTRLTVT.

Written as DNA, the CDR3 is TGTGCCAGCAGTGAGGGACAGGACTATGGCTACACCTTC. The encoded protein is CASSEGQDYGYTF. The chain has TRBV2 and TRBJ1-2, with 8 nucleotides matching TRBD1. The V gene's germline CDR1 is SNHLY and CDR2 FYNNEI. Trimming took 3 bases from V and 3 from J; bases not matched to a gene: 0. This CDR3 has 13 amino acids.

V is TRBV9 and J is TRBJ1-2; TRBD1 matches 7 bases. CDR1 is SGDLS, CDR2 YYNGEE, per germline. V was clipped by 5 bases and J by 7 bases; unmatched bases: 5. The CDR3 contains 12 residues. The CDR3 loop reads CASRPQGGGYTF. In nucleotides, the CDR3 is TGTGCCAGCAGGCCTCAGGGGGGTGGCTACACCTTC. Supplemented by reference TRBV9 and TRBJ1-2, the full variable domain reads DSGVTQTPKHLITATGQRVTLRCSPRSGDLSVYWYQQSLDQGLQFLIQYYNGEERAKGNILERFSAQQFPDLHSELNLSSLELGDSALYFCASRPQGGGYTFGSGTRLTVV.

The gene calls are TRBV7-2 and TRBJ2-7, with TRBD2 matching over 7 bases. V was clipped by 1 base and J by 5 bases; unmatched bases: 8. CDR1 is SGHTA and CDR2 is FQGNSA in the germline V gene. This CDR3 has 15 amino acids. The CDR3 DNA follows: TGTGCCAGCAGCTTAGGAGGGCTAGCGGTAAACGAGCAGTACTTC. Its translation: CASSLGGLAVNEQYF.

This chain joins TRBV27 and TRBJ1-2, with 7 bases that match TRBD1. Germline CDR1 is MNHEY and CDR2 is SMNVEV (reference sequence). The CDR3 consists of 15 residues. V was clipped by 4 bases and J by 5 bases; unmatched bases: 10. CDR3: CASSSPGQTIYGYTF. CDR3 sequence (DNA): TGTGCCAGCAGTTCCCCGGGACAGACGATTTATGGCTACACCTTC.

This clone occurred a few times. The genes are TRBV14 and TRBJ2-1; a weak D match, TRBD2 (6 bases). Germline V gene data show CDR1 as SGHDN and CDR2 as FVKESK. This CDR3 has 16 amino acids. V was pared by 2 bases and J by 1 base, with 12 bases between. The CDR3 bases are TGTGCCAGCAGCCAAATACCTAGCGTTTCCTACAATGAGCAGTTCTTC. The encoded protein is CASSQIPSVSYNEQFF.

V usage is TRBV10-1 and J usage is TRBJ2-1; TRBD2 agrees at 11 bases. Germline V gene data show CDR1 as WNHNN and CDR2 as SYGVQD (reference sequence). The ends lost 0 bases at V and 1 base at J; junction bases unmatched: 23. This CDR3 has 24 amino acids. The CDR3: CASSESEVGGALAGGPGSYNEQFF. The CDR3 DNA follows: TGCGCCAGCAGTGAGTCTGAGGTAGGGGGGGCGTTAGCGGGAGGGCCGGGGTCCTACAATGAGCAGTTCTTC.

This chain joins TRBV7-6 and TRBJ2-5, with D maybe TRBD2 (6 bases). From germline, CDR1 is SGHVS and CDR2 FNYEAQ. V lost 7 bases to trimming and J lost 4 bases, with 16 bases between them. The CDR3 sequence is 14 residues long. CDR3 bases: TGTGCCAGCAAAATAGGGGCGGAGGGAGAGACCCAGTACTTC. Translating it yields CASKIGAEGETQYF.

CDR3 in DNA: TGTGCCAGCAGCTTGATGACTGCAGATACGCAGTATTTT. This sequence encodes CASSLMTADTQYF. This sequence joins TRBV7-3 and TRBJ2-3; D is unresolved. This CDR3 has 13 amino acids. Germline lookup yields CDR1 SGHTA and CDR2 FQGTGA. V lost 3 bases and J lost 4, with 8 bases in between.